Described below is a single T cell receptor beta chain sequence and its context. Antigen unknown. Treatment indicated: approximately 18 received Ad26.COV2.S at low or high dose, single or two shots; a few received placebo; per-sample allocation not given. Material that was analyzed had been drawn on day 63 after the first vaccine or placebo injection. These data originate in a study of Ad26.COV2.S vaccination and SARS-CoV-2 variants. Study details: Intramuscular Ad26.COV2.S at 5x10^10 or 1x10^11 viral particles.

Using immunoSEQ multiplex PCR, the repertoire was profiled, and TCRdb retains in-frame clones only, with some absent. The table includes about 350,000 clones, around 88% detected once. General study points: Post-vaccination breadth of spike-specific CD8+ and CD4+ T cell responses was reportedly substantial. Quantification of TCR breadth and depth may have yielded underestimates of total T cell responses.

The CDR3 has 16 amino acids. Germline CDR1 SGHNT, CDR2 YYREEE (reference sequence). V lost 0 bases, J lost 5 bases, and 4 bases stayed unmatched. V and J are TRBV5-4 and TRBJ2-3; 12 bases align to TRBD2. The source was peripheral blood, collected in a trial of Ad26.COV2.S vaccine versus placebo. The sequence was collected from a person between 18 and 59 years old who received the Ad26.COV2.S COVID-19 vaccine or a placebo. The CDR3 region has the DNA TGTGCCAGCAGCTTGGTACTAGCGGGAGGAGGAGATACGCAGTATTTT. As protein: CASSLVLAGGGDTQYF.